This T cell receptor (beta chain) comes out of a study of technical replicates of blood from a few donors. The germline gives CDR1 MGHRA, CDR2 YSYEKL. The CDR3 totals 16 residues. V was trimmed by 4 bases and J by 4 bases, leaving 16 bases between them. Here immunoSEQ multiplex PCR was the method, and the copy in TCRdb shows in-frame clones only, minus some. Of over 45,000 clones listed, more than 85% are singletons. Sequencing was performed on PBMCs. The chain uses TRBV4-1 and TRBJ2-2, with D possibly matching TRBD1 (6 bases). The source is a human donor in good health. Some clones in this sample may be carry-over from other donors' samples. CDR3 nucleotide sequence: TGCGCCAGCAGCCCGAACAGGGTGAGGGTCACCGGGGAGCTGTTTTTT. It translates to CASSPNRVRVTGELFF.